This T cell receptor (beta chain) comes out of a study of Graves' ophthalmopathy and Graves' hyperthyroidism. Across the whole study: Peripheral blood sampling preceded any treatment and occurred at initial diagnosis.

Findings and caveats of the study: The authors also found most expanded thyroid clonotypes above 0.001 frequency in blood. Prediction of ophthalmopathy progression reached about 65% sensitivity and approximately 74% specificity.

RNA transcripts served as template for amplifying TCR beta CDR3 sequences. An opening RT-PCR round employed HTBI primers and preceded a second-round multiplex PCR. TCRdb independently ran MiXCR on the multiplex PCR reads; one entry per CDR3 protein. Of about 24,000 distinct CDR3 sequences in the sample, around 50% are singletons; the top ten hold roughly 6.5%. The CDR3 spans 15 residues. Germline values: CDR1 DFQATT, CDR2 SNEGSKA (reference sequence). V trimming: 1 base; J trimming: 11 bases; junction bases outside the gene matches: 9. Comment on this clonotype: Its antigen is unidentified.

Other autoimmune disease, uncontrolled infection, pregnancy and lactation led to exclusion. The V gene is TRBV20-1, the J gene TRBJ2-3, with 13 bases identical to TRBD2. The sequence derives from an adult woman with stable Graves' hyperthyroidism. Source material: peripheral blood. The CDR3 DNA follows: TGCAGTGCTAGAGGGACTAGCGGGAGTGTCAATGAGCAGTATTTT. It is translated as CSARGTSGSVNEQYF.